These 29 T cell receptor beta chains share one sample of origin, sequenced in a study of human T cells and chemical hapten exposure. Time point: pre-sensitization, week 0. Treatment in this sample: therapeutic diphenylcyclopropenone sensitization with weekly scalp DPC. TCRdb reanalysed the RACE reads using MiXCR and keeps one entry per CDR3 protein. The sample holds tens of thousands of distinct CDR3 sequences, 12% to 15% seen once. The sequences come from whole blood, collected in connection with sensitization to the hapten diphenylcyclopropenone (DPC). The source is a woman between 50 and 59 years old with alopecia areata. Some clones in this sample may be carry-over from other donors' samples.

This clonotype was detected only a few times. The chain joins TRBV18 to TRBJ2-1; D is possibly TRBD2 (5 bases). Looked up from germline, CDR1 is KGHSH and CDR2 is LQKENI. Trimming stripped 3 bases from V and 1 base from J, with 13 bases between. This CDR3 has 16 amino acids. The CDR3 DNA follows: TGTGCCAGCTCACCTGGTACCCGGGGTTCCTACAATGAGCAGTTCTTC. This encodes CASSPGTRGSYNEQFF.

In this sample, this clonotype turned up a few times. Here the CDR3 reads CASSLMGSLSYEQYF. The CDR3 nucleotides read TGTGCCAGCAGCTTAATGGGCAGCCTATCTTACGAGCAGTACTTC. V usage is TRBV11-2 and J usage is TRBJ2-7; D is unclear. V was cut by 2 bases and J by 4 bases, with 15 bases left in between. Germline CDR1 is SGHAT and CDR2 is FQNNGV. CDR3 length equals 15 residues.

V is TRBV4-1 and J is TRBJ2-7; the D gene could be TRBD1 or TRBD2 (5 bases each). V dropped 4 bases and J dropped 6 bases, with 13 bases sitting between them. This CDR3 contains 13 residues. Germline CDR1 and CDR2: MGHRA and YSYEKL. This CDR3 reads CASSRGTPSEQYF. CDR3 sequence (DNA): TGCGCCAGCAGCCGGGGGACGCCATCCGAGCAGTACTTC.

V is TRBV5-1 and J is TRBJ2-3, with 14 nucleotides matching TRBD2. This CDR3 spans 18 amino acids. With V trimmed by 4 bases and J by 1 base, 8 bases remained unmatched. Germline-derived CDR1 and CDR2 are SGHRS and YFSETQ. CDR3 residues: CASSRGLAGERGTDTQYF. DNA of the CDR3: TGCGCCAGCAGCCGGGGACTAGCGGGAGAAAGGGGCACAGATACGCAGTATTTT.

This chain links TRBV18 with TRBJ2-3; the D gene could be TRBD1 or TRBD2 (5 bases each). This CDR3 has 19 amino acids. V gave up 2 bases and J gave up 1 base, with 22 bases separating them. Germline V gene data show CDR1 as KGHSH and CDR2 as LQKENI. Here the CDR3 reads CASSPISAQGLRGTDTQYF. The CDR3 DNA follows: TGTGCCAGCTCACCAATATCAGCGCAGGGCTTGCGGGGCACAGATACGCAGTATTTT.

This chain joins TRBV20-1 and TRBJ1-3, with D uncertain. The CDR3 extends over 13 amino acids. Per the germline V gene, CDR1 is DFQATT and CDR2 is SNEGSKA (reference sequence). Trimming removed 7 bases at V and 3 bases at J, with 13 bases between. CDR3 nucleotides: TGCAGTGTCCGTTCTTCAAGTGGAAACACCATATATTTT. Encoded protein: CSVRSSSGNTIYF.

This clonotype came up many times. V and J are TRBV28 and TRBJ1-5; 7 nucleotides line up with TRBD1. CDR1 and CDR2 from the germline V gene are MDHEN and SYDVKM. This CDR3 comprises 16 residues. Losses at the gene ends were 6 bases for V and 1 base for J; bases not matched to a gene: 9. This CDR3 reads CASSQRAGGSNQPQHF. CDR3 in DNA: TGTGCCAGCAGCCAGAGGGCAGGGGGGAGCAATCAGCCCCAGCATTTT.

This clonotype has a handful of counts. This chain uses TRBV20-1 with TRBJ1-1; D is undetermined. Germline assignment: CDR1 DFQATT and CDR2 SNEGSKA (reference sequence). The CDR3 covers 11 residues. V lost 0 bases to trimming and J lost 11 bases, with 10 bases between them. The CDR3 is CSARDIPVAFF. In nucleotides, the CDR3 is TGCAGTGCTAGAGATATTCCGGTGGCTTTCTTT.

This chain connects TRBV12-3 or TRBV12-4 to TRBJ2-1; TRBD2 matches 7 bases. The V gene end was trimmed by 5 bases and the J gene end by 7 bases; junction bases not matched to a gene: 5. The CDR3 contains 13 residues. The CDR3 loop is CASSLSLANEQFF. The CDR3 nucleotides read TGTGCCAGCAGTCTCTCACTAGCGAATGAGCAGTTCTTC.

This chain uses TRBV7-8 with TRBJ2-1; D gene ambiguous. This CDR3 has 15 residues. Germline CDR1 is SGHVS and CDR2 is FQNEAQ. V dropped 1 base and J dropped 8 bases, with 15 bases sitting between them. CDR3 protein: CASSLGLPYSDEQFF. The CDR3 DNA reads TGTGCCAGCAGCTTAGGGCTACCCTACTCGGATGAGCAGTTCTTC.

The chain employs TRBV12-3 or TRBV12-4 and TRBJ1-4; D perhaps matches TRBD1 (5 bases). The CDR3 has 15 amino acids. Trimming pared 6 bases from V and 8 bases from J, leaving 19 bases between. This chain's CDR3 is CASRSTETRGEKLFF. For the CDR3, the DNA is TGTGCCAGCAGGTCGACAGAGACGCGGGGCGAAAAACTGTTTTTT.

A few counts support this clonotype. The chain has TRBV7-9 and TRBJ1-5; no clear D. Germline V gives CDR1 SEHNR, CDR2 FQNEAQ (reference sequence). CDR3 size: 13 residues. The V gene lost 2 bases and the J gene lost 2 bases, with 4 bases spanning the gap. CDR3 coding DNA: TGTGCCAGCAGCTTACAGGGCAATCAGCCCCAGCATTTT. Protein product: CASSLQGNQPQHF.

This clonotype was seen a handful of times. The chain combines TRBV20-1 with TRBJ2-1; 9 nucleotides agree with TRBD2. Per germline, CDR1 DFQATT and CDR2 SNEGSKA (reference sequence). With V trimmed by 3 bases and J by 0 bases, 9 bases remained unmatched. The CDR3 extends over 17 amino acids. The CDR3 region has the DNA TGCAGTGCTAGTTCGGAGAGCGGGAGGAGCTCCTACAATGAGCAGTTCTTC. Translated: CSASSESGRSSYNEQFF.

The rearrangement uses TRBV5-6 and TRBJ1-2, with a weak D call TRBD1 (6 bases). V was clipped by 2 bases and J by 10 bases, with 12 bases between them. In germline, CDR1 is SGHDT, CDR2 YYEEEE. This CDR3 region has 12 residues. Here the CDR3 DNA reads TGTGCCAGCAGCTTTAAACAGGGTTTCTACACCTTC. It is translated as CASSFKQGFYTF.

The chain carries TRBV7-6 and TRBJ2-3, with TRBD2 matching 10 bases. Germline assignment: CDR1 SGHVS and CDR2 FNYEAQ. V trimming: 5 bases; J trimming: 0 bases; junction bases outside the gene matches: 14. The CDR3 loop spans 19 amino acids. The CDR3 is CASSPRWSGRVISTDTQYF. The CDR3 DNA sequence: TGTGCCAGCAGCCCCCGGTGGAGCGGGAGGGTAATTAGCACAGATACGCAGTATTTT.

The V call is TRBV27, the J call TRBJ2-7, with 10 bases identical to TRBD1. The ends lost 5 bases at V and 6 bases at J; junction bases unmatched: 7. The CDR3 has 14 amino acids. Germline V gives CDR1 MNHEY, CDR2 SMNVEV (reference sequence). CDR3 region: CASSTTGTGVEQYF. CDR3 DNA sequence: TGTGCCAGCAGTACAACCGGGACAGGGGTCGAGCAGTACTTC.

This clonotype was counted many times. V and J are TRBV6-5 and TRBJ2-7; D tentatively fits TRBD1 or TRBD2 (6 bases each). Looked up from germline, CDR1 is MNHEY and CDR2 is SVGAGI. The CDR3 extends over 15 amino acids. With 6 bases removed from V and 5 bases from J, the gap between germline ends came to 20 bases. The CDR3 region has the DNA TGTGCCAGCAGAGGGGGGTCCGGGTGGGCCAACGAGCAGTACTTC. Its protein is CASRGGSGWANEQYF.

This clonotype was seen many times. V gene TRBV7-8 combines with J gene TRBJ2-1; the D is unclear. CDR1 and CDR2 (germline): SGHVS, FQNEAQ. With 2 bases removed from V and 6 bases from J, the gap between germline ends came to 11 bases. The CDR3 consists of 14 residues. The CDR3 region is CASSLPRRSNEQFF. DNA for the CDR3: TGTGCCAGCAGCTTACCCAGGCGGTCCAATGAGCAGTTCTTC.

V gene TRBV28 combines with J gene TRBJ2-2; 10 nucleotides line up with TRBD2. J was trimmed by 5 bases and V by 3 bases; bases with no gene match: 3. The CDR3 has 15 amino acids. The germline V gene encodes CDR1 MDHEN and CDR2 SYDVKM. The CDR3 DNA sequence: TGTGCCAGCAGTTTGAATAGCGGGAGGACCGGGGAGCTGTTTTTT. It is translated as CASSLNSGRTGELFF.

This rearrangement joins TRBV7-2 to TRBJ2-1, with 7 bases aligning to TRBD2. The CDR3 is 15 amino acids. From germline, CDR1 is SGHTA and CDR2 FQGNSA. V lost 5 bases, J lost 9 bases, and 13 bases stayed unmatched. The CDR3 DNA is TGTGCCAGCAGCCCGGGACTATCTCAACTCGGTGAGCAGTTCTTC. Its translation: CASSPGLSQLGEQFF.

This clonotype has only a few counts. The chain links TRBV20-1 to TRBJ2-1; tentatively, D is TRBD2 (7 bases). The CDR3 sequence is 14 residues long. From germline, CDR1 is DFQATT and CDR2 SNEGSKA (reference sequence). V lost 8 bases and J 5 bases, leaving 19 bases between the germline ends. The CDR3 loop reads CSTPGGNTNNEQFF. CDR3 DNA sequence: TGCAGTACCCCGGGGGGCAACACGAACAATGAGCAGTTCTTC.

This clonotype was seen more than once but under ten times. The V gene is TRBV3-1, the J gene TRBJ2-1; possible D gene TRBD2, 6 bases. The CDR3 covers 16 residues. Germline V lookup: CDR1 LGHDT, CDR2 YNNKEL (reference sequence). V lost 4 bases and J 0 bases, leaving 13 bases between the germline ends. The CDR3 is CASSPVSGSSYNEQFF. In nucleotides, the CDR3 is TGTGCCAGCAGCCCCGTTAGCGGCAGCTCCTACAATGAGCAGTTCTTC.

This sequence joins TRBV7-2 and TRBJ2-3; 7 positions agree with TRBD2. The germline CDR1 and CDR2 sequences are SGHTA and FQGNSA. The CDR3 is 16 residues long. V trimming: 5 bases; J trimming: 4 bases; junction bases outside the gene matches: 12. In nucleotides, the CDR3 is TGTGCCAGCAGCCCGAGAGGACTAGATCTCGCAGATACGCAGTATTTT. Translated: CASSPRGLDLADTQYF.

The chain recombines TRBV12-3 or TRBV12-4 with TRBJ1-2; 9 positions agree with TRBD1. This CDR3 has 13 residues. The J segment lost 4 bases and the V segment lost 6 bases, leaving 3 bases of the junction unmatched. For the CDR3, the DNA is TGTGCCAGCAGAGGACAGGGGCGCTATGGCTACACCTTC. This translates into CASRGQGRYGYTF.

V gene TRBV5-5 combines with J gene TRBJ2-7, with TRBD1 matching 7 bases. The germline gives CDR1 SGHKS, CDR2 YYEKEE (reference sequence). The V gene end was trimmed by 0 bases and the J gene end by 2 bases; junction bases not matched to a gene: 5. This CDR3 spans 15 amino acids. CDR3 in DNA: TGTGCCAGCAGCTTGGACCCAGGGGGTCCCTACGAGCAGTACTTC. This codes for CASSLDPGGPYEQYF.

This clonotype is deemed medium-sized (0.01 to 0.1%). This chain joins TRBV5-5 and TRBJ2-4; TRBD1 might be the D (8 bases). The V gene lost 4 bases and the J gene lost 5 bases, with 13 bases spanning the gap. Germline values: CDR1 SGHKS, CDR2 YYEKEE (reference sequence). The CDR3 runs 14 residues. CDR3 DNA sequence: TGTGCCAGCAGCCCACAGGGGGGGCAAAACATTCAGTACTTC. This gives the protein CASSPQGGQNIQYF.

This clonotype appeared a few times. The genes are TRBV20-1 and TRBJ2-2; D might be TRBD2 (6 bases). This CDR3 is 15 amino acids long. In germline, CDR1 is DFQATT, CDR2 SNEGSKA (reference sequence). Trimming pared 0 bases from V and 3 bases from J, leaving 11 bases between. The CDR3 region has the DNA TGCAGTGCTAGAGATGGCGGGGCGGACACCGGGGAGCTGTTTTTT. Amino acid sequence: CSARDGGADTGELFF.

This clonotype was seen more than once but under ten times. V gene TRBV7-2 combines with J gene TRBJ1-1; D unclear. The CDR3 extends over 14 amino acids. CDR1 and CDR2 (germline): SGHTA, FQGNSA. Trimming shortened V by 5 bases and J by 2 bases, and 12 bases separated the two germline ends. The CDR3 bases are TGTGCCAGCAGCCCGCGACAAGGAAACACTGAAGCTTTCTTT. As protein: CASSPRQGNTEAFF.

This clonotype has ten or more counts. This chain connects TRBV24-1 to TRBJ1-5; D ambiguous. CDR1 KGHDR and CDR2 SFDVKD come from the germline V gene. The CDR3 is 13 residues long. V lost 9 bases to trimming and J lost 1 base, with 9 bases between them. For the CDR3, the DNA is TGTGCCACCCGCGGTACGAGCAATCAGCCCCAGCATTTT. Its translation is CATRGTSNQPQHF.